This T cell receptor (beta chain) was obtained from a study of blood T cell repertoires in COVID-19. The assay was immunoSEQ multiplex PCR, and TCRdb's table has in-frame clones only and misses some. The repertoire has approximately 220,000 clones, 83% of them found once; the top ten carry approximately 4.8%. In germline, CDR1 is MNHNY, CDR2 SVGAGI (reference sequence). Deletions cut 7 bases from V and 7 bases from J, with 14 bases between. The CDR3 contains 14 residues. Sequencing input: PBMCs or T cells enriched from blood (not recorded which). This TCR was recovered from a woman in her forties or fifties who had been exposed to COVID-19. The gene calls are TRBV6-6 and TRBJ1-6; a weak D match, TRBD1 (6 bases). The CDR3 nucleotides read TGTGCCAGCAATCCGGGCCAGGGGAATTCACCCCTCCACTTT. This gives the protein CASNPGQGNSPLHF.